This T cell receptor (beta chain) stems from a study of cytomegalovirus exposure and HLA in healthy donors. Whole-study results and caveats: As a later analysis showed, a missense DCLRE1C variant was linked to trimming of TCR beta V- and J-genes. Investigators reported 164 TCR beta chains as tied to cytomegalovirus.

At sampling all donors were nominally healthy, likely with unrecorded immune exposures. In regard to this clone: Its matching antigen is unknown.

The PCR had 60 Vbeta and 13 Jbeta primers. Libraries were prepared by immunoSEQ multiplex PCR; TCRdb keeps only in-frame clonotypes and omits some of them. The sample contains about 130,000 clones, about 84% of which appear only once. The CDR3 runs to 18 residues. V was shortened by 5 bases and J by 0 bases, with 23 bases between the two germline ends. The germline V gene encodes CDR1 MNHEY and CDR2 SMNVEV (reference sequence). The chain couples TRBV27 to TRBJ2-7; D possibly corresponds to TRBD2 (5 bases). Sequencing was done on a sample of PBMCs. This receptor was taken from a boy aged 5 to 17 in good health and CMV-seronegative. The CDR3 loop is CASSPLKVRLNRSYEQYF. Written as DNA, the CDR3 is TGTGCCAGCAGTCCCCTTAAGGTCCGACTAAATCGCTCCTACGAGCAGTACTTC.